This TCR beta chain was obtained from a study of blood T cells in healthy people across ages. Findings of the study overall: PBMC samples, being unsorted, prevented any conclusive comparison of naive and antigen-experienced cells.

A second PCR of 7 to 11 cycles used a sample-barcoded 5' primer and a J-beta primer mix. TCRdb processed the 5' RACE reads anew with MiXCR; each CDR3 protein has one entry. The sample carries roughly 730,000 distinct CDR3 sequences, about 61% recorded once. In each sample, at least 7 million PBMCs were isolated. Trimming left V 0 bases short and J 5 bases short, with 12 bases between. Germline-derived CDR1 and CDR2 are MNHEY and SVGEGT. This CDR3 spans 15 amino acids. In the case of this clonotype: Antigen unknown.

Sequences were obtained from blood. The TCR sequence derives from a man aged 35 to 55 in good health. The chain employs TRBV6-2 or TRBV6-3 and TRBJ2-3, with D hard to call. CDR3 sequence reads: CASSYSPMDGDTQYF. Written as DNA, the CDR3 is TGTGCCAGCAGTTACTCCCCGATGGACGGAGATACGCAGTATTTT.